The sequence of this TCR beta chain was determined in a study of glioma-infiltrating T cells after dendritic cell vaccination. In the study overall: Treatment, given 2003 to 2012, was autologous tumor lysate-pulsed dendritic cell vaccination. Patients received three intradermal dendritic cell vaccine injections at biweekly intervals.

Primers: 60 V beta forward and 13 J beta reverse. Sequenced by immunoSEQ multiplex PCR; TCRdb stores in-frame clones only, minus some. This sample has about 64,000 clones; more than 75% occur once, and the top ten carry about 10%. This clone appeared a few times. Before vaccination, two weeks after the third vaccination, and at progression, PBMC were collected. The V gene end was trimmed by 4 bases and the J gene end by 3 bases; junction bases not matched to a gene: 12. This CDR3 has 18 amino acids. Germline V gives CDR1 WSHSY, CDR2 SAAADI. The receptor was derived from a human donor with glioblastoma. Here the sequenced sample was blood, taken before dendritic cell vaccination. J is TRBJ2-2 and V is TRBV10-2; TRBD2 matches 9 bases. The CDR3 bases are TGCGCCAGCAGTGCAACAGGACGGGGCGGGGGGGACACCGGGGAGCTGTTTTTT. The encoded protein is CASSATGRGGGDTGELFF.